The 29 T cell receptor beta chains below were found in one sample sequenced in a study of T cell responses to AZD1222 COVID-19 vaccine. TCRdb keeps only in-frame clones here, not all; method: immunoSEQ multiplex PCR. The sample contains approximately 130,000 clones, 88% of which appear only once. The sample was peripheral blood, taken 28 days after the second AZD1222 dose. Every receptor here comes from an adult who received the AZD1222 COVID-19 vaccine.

Here the CDR3 reads CASSRGQGNQPQHF. DNA of the CDR3: TGTGCCAGCAGCCGCGGACAGGGTAATCAGCCCCAGCATTTT. V gene TRBV7-8 combines with J gene TRBJ1-5, with 8 bases lining up with TRBD1. This CDR3 spans 14 amino acids. V gave up 5 bases and J gave up 4 bases; unmatched junction bases: 4. Germline CDR1 and CDR2: SGHVS and FQNEAQ.

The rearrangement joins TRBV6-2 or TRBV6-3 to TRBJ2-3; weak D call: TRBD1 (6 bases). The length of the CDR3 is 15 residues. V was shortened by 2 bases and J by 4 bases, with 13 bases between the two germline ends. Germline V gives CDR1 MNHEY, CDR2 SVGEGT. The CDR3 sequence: CASSYIQGPADTQYF. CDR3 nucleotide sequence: TGTGCCAGCAGTTACATCCAGGGGCCGGCAGATACGCAGTATTTT.

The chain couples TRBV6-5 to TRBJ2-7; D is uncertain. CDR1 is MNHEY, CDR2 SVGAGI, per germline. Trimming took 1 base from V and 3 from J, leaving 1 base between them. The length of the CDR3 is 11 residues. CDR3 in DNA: TGTGCCAGCAGTTACTACTACGAGCAGTACTTC. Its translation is CASSYYYEQYF.

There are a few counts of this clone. CDR3 DNA sequence: TGTGCCAGCCTCACCGGCCCACGAATGGAGCCCCAGCATTTT. The encoded protein is CASLTGPRMEPQHF. The rearrangement links TRBV28 to TRBJ1-5; no clear D. Germline V gene sequence: CDR1 MDHEN, CDR2 SYDVKM. This CDR3 has 14 residues. Trimming shortened V by 8 bases and J by 8 bases, and 19 bases separated the two germline ends.

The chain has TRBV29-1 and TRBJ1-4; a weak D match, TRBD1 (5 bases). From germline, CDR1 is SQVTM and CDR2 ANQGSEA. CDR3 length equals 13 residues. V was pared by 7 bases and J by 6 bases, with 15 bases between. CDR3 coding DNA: TGCAGCGGCATCAAGGGGTCGGATGAAAAACTGTTTTTT. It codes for CSGIKGSDEKLFF.

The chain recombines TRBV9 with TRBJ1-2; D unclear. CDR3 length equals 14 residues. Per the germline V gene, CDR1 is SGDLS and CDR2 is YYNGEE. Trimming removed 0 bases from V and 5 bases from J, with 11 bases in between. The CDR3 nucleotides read TGTGCCAGCAGCGTAGTGCCAGGCTTTTATGGCTACACCTTC. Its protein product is CASSVVPGFYGYTF. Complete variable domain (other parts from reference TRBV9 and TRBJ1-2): DSGVTQTPKHLITATGQRVTLRCSPRSGDLSVYWYQQSLDQGLQFLIQYYNGEERAKGNILERFSAQQFPDLHSELNLSSLELGDSALYFCASSVVPGFYGYTFGSGTRLTVV.

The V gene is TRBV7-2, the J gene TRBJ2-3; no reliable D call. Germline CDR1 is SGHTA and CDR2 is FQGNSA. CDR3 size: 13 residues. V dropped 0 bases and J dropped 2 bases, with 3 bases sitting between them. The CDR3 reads CASSLANTDTQYF. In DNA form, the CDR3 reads TGTGCCAGCAGCTTAGCTAACACAGATACGCAGTATTTT.

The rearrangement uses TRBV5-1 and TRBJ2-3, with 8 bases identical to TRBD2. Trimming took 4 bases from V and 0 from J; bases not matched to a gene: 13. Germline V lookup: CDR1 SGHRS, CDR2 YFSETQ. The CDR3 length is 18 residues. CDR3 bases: TGCGCCAGCAGCGTAAAATTGATTAGCGGGGATAGCACAGATACGCAGTATTTT. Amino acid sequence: CASSVKLISGDSTDTQYF.

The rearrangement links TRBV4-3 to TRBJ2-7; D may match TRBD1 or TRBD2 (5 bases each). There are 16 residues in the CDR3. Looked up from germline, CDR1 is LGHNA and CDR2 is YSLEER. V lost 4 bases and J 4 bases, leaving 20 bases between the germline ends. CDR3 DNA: TGCGCCAGCAGCCGAGTGGATGGGGCGGGCGGGTACGAGCAGTACTTC. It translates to CASSRVDGAGGYEQYF.

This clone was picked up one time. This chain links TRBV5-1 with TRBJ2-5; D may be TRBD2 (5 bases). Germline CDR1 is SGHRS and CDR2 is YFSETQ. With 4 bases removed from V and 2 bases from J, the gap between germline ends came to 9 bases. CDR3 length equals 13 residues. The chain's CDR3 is CASSPDYQETQYF. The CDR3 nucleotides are TGCGCCAGCAGCCCTGACTATCAAGAGACCCAGTACTTC.

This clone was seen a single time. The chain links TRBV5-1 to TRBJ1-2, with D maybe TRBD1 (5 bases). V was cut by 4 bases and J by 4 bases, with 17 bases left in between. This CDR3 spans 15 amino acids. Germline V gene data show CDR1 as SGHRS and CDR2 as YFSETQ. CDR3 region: CASSPEGGGGYGYTF. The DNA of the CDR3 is TGCGCCAGCAGCCCAGAGGGCGGTGGGGGCTATGGCTACACCTTC. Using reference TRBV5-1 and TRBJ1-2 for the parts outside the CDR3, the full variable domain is KAGVTQTPRYLIKTRGQQVTLSCSPISGHRSVSWYQQTPGQGLQFLFEYFSETQRNKGNFPGRFSGRQFSNSRSEMNVSTLELGDSALYLCASSPEGGGGYGYTFGSGTRLTVV.

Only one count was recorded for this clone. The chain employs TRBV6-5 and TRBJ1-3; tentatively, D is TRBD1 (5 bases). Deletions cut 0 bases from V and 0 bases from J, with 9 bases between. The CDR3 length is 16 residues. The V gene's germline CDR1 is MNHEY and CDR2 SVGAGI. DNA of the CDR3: TGTGCCAGCAGTTACTCGGACACTCGCTCTGGAAACACCATATATTTT. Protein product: CASSYSDTRSGNTIYF.

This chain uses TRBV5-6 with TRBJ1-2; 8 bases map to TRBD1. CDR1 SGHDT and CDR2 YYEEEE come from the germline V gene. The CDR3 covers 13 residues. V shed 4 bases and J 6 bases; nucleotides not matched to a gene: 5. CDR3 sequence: CASSPGQVDGYTF. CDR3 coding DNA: TGTGCCAGCAGCCCGGGACAGGTTGATGGCTACACCTTC.

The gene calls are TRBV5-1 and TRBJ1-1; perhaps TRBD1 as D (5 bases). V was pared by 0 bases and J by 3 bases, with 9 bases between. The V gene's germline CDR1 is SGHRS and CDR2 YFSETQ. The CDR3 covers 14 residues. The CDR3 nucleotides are TGCGCCAGCAGCTTGGGACAGAGACACACTGAAGCTTTCTTT. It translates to CASSLGQRHTEAFF.

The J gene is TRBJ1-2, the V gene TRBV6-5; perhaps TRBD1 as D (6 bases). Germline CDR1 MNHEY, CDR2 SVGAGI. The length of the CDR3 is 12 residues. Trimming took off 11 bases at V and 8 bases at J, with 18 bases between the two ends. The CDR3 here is CASGGALGGYTF. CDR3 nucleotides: TGTGCCTCGGGGGGGGCACTAGGAGGCTACACCTTC.

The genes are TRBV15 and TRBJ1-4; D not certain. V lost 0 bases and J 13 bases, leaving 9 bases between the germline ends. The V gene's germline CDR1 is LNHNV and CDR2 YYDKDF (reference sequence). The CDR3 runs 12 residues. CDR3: CATSRDRTGLFF. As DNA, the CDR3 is TGTGCCACCAGCAGAGATCGGACGGGACTGTTTTTT.

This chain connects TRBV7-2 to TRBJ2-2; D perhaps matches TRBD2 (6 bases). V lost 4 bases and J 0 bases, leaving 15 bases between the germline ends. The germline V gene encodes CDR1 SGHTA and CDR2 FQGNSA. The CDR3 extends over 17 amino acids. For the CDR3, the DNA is TGTGCCAGCAGCTCCCTGGGACTCCTGGCGAACACCGGGGAGCTGTTTTTT. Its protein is CASSSLGLLANTGELFF.

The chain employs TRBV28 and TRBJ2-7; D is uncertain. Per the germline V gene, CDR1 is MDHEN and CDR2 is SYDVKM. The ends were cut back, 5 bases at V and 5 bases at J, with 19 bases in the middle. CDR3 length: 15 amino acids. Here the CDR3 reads CASSPPLPLWDEQYF. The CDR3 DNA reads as TGTGCCAGCAGTCCCCCACTCCCGCTCTGGGACGAGCAGTACTTC.

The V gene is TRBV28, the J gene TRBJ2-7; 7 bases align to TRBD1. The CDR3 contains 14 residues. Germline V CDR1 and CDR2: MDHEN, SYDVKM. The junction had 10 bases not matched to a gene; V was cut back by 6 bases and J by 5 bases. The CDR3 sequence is CASRTGTVNNEQYF. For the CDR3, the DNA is TGTGCCAGCAGAACAGGGACAGTTAACAACGAGCAGTACTTC. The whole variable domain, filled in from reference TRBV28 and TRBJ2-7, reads DVKVTQSSRYLVKRTGEKVFLECVQDMDHENMFWYRQDPGLGLRLIYFSYDVKMKEKGDIPEGYSVSREKKERFSLILESASTNQTSMYLCASRTGTVNNEQYFGPGTRLTVT.

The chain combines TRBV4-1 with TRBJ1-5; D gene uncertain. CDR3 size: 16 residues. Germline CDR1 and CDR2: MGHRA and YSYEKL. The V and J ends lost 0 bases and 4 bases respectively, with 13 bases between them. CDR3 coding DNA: TGCGCCAGCAGCCAAGAGGGCAGTACGATAAATCAGCCCCAGCATTTT. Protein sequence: CASSQEGSTINQPQHF.

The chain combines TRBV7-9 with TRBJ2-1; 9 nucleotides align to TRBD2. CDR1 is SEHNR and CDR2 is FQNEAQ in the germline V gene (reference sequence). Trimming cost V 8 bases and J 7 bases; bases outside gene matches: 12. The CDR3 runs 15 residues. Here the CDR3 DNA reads TGTGCCAGCGGCCTTTTGAGCGGGAGGAAGAATGAGCAGTTCTTC. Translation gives CASGLLSGRKNEQFF.

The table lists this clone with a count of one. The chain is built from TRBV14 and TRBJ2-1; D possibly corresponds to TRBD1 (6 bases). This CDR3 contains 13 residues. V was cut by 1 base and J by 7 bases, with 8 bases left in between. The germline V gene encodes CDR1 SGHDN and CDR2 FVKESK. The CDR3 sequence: CASSQVDSNEQFF. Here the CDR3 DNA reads TGTGCCAGCAGCCAAGTGGACAGTAATGAGCAGTTCTTC.

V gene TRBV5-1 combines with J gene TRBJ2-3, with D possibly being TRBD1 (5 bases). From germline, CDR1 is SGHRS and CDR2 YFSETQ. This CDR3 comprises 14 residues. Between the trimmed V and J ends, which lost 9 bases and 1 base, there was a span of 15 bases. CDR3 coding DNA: TGCGCCACCACATTCGGCAGGGGCACAGATACGCAGTATTTT. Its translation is CATTFGRGTDTQYF.

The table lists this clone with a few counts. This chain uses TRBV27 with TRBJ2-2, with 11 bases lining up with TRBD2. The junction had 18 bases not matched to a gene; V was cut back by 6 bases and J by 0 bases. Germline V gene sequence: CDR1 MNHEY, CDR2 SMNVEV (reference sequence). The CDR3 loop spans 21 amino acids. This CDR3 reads CASSRRRATSGIFPNTGELFF. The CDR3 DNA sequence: TGTGCCAGCAGCCGACGGCGGGCGACTAGCGGGATTTTCCCGAACACCGGGGAGCTGTTTTTT.

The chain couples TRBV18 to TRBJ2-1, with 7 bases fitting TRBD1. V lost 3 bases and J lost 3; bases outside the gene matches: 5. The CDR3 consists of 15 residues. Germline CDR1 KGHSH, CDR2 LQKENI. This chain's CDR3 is CASSPGTDLYNEQFF. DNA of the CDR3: TGTGCCAGCTCACCCGGGACAGACCTCTACAATGAGCAGTTCTTC.

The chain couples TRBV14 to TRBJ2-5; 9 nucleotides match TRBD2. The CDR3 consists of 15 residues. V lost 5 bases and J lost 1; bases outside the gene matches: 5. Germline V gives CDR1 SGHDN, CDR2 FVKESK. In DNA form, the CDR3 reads TGTGCCAGCAGCGTTGGGACTAGCCTCCAAGAGACCCAGTACTTC. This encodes CASSVGTSLQETQYF. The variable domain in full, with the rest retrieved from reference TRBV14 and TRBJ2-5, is EAGVTQFPSHSVIEKGQTVTLRCDPISGHDNLYWYRRVMGKEIKFLLHFVKESKQDESGMPNNRFLAERTGGTYSTLKVQPAELEDSGVYFCASSVGTSLQETQYFGPGTRLLVL.

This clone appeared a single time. DNA of the CDR3: TGTGCCAGCAGCTTAGCCGGGCAGCCCCAGCATTTT. Protein: CASSLAGQPQHF. This sequence joins TRBV7-9 and TRBJ1-5; D is unclear. CDR1 is SEHNR and CDR2 is FQNEAQ in the germline V gene (reference sequence). This CDR3 comprises 12 residues. With 0 bases removed from V and 7 bases from J, the gap between germline ends came to 4 bases.

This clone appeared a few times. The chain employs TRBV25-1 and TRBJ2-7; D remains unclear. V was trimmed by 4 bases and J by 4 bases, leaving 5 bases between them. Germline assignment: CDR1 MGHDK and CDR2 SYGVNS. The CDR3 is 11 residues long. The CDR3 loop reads CASSGPYEQYF. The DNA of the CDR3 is TGTGCCAGCAGTGGGCCATACGAGCAGTACTTC.

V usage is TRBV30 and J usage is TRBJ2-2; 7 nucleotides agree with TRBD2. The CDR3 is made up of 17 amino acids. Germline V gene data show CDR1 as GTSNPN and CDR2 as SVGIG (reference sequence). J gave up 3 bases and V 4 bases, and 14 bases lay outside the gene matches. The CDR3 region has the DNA TGTGCCTGGAAGGGGCGGGAGTTTGGGACGTACACCGGGGAGCTGTTTTTT. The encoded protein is CAWKGREFGTYTGELFF.